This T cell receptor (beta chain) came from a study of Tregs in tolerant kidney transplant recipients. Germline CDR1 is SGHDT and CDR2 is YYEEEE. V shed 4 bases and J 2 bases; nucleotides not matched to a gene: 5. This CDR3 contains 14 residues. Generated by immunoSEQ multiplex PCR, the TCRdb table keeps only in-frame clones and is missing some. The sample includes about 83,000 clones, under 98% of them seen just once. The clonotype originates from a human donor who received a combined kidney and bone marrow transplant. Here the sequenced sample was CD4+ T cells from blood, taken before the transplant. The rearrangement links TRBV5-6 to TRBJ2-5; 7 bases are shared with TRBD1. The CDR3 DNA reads TGTGCCAGCAGCCCGGGGACAGAACAAGAGACCCAGTACTTC. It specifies CASSPGTEQETQYF.